The source of this T cell receptor beta chain is a study of T cells in Graves' hyperthyroidism and ophthalmopathy. Findings and limits, study-wide: By a 13 V-J model, ophthalmopathy was set apart from stable hyperthyroidism.

There were TCR beta CDR3 regions amplified from RNA transcripts. The HTBI primer set was used in a first-round RT-PCR of the TCR CDR3. TCRdb reprocessed the multiplex PCR reads with MiXCR, giving one entry per CDR3 protein. The repertoire holds 800,000 or so distinct CDR3 sequences, with around 39% as singletons. V was clipped by 6 bases and J by 3 bases, with 15 bases between them. CDR1 and CDR2 from the germline V gene are SQVTM and ANQGSEA. The CDR3 extends over 13 amino acids. A lack of ophthalmopathy progression within 18 months defined stable Graves' hyperthyroidism. These patients, aged 18 to 65, had recently diagnosed hyperthyroidism lasting under 2 months. Exclusion of a patient resulted from uncontrolled infection, other autoimmune disease, pregnancy or lactation. A remark on this clonotype: Its antigen is still unknown.

Source material: blood. The chain employs TRBV29-1 and TRBJ2-7; the D is unclear. The sequence was obtained from a man between 18 and 35 years old with Graves' hyperthyroidism. The CDR3 DNA reads as TGCAGCGTGAAGTTGAGGTTTGGCTACGAGCAGTACTTC. Protein product: CSVKLRFGYEQYF.